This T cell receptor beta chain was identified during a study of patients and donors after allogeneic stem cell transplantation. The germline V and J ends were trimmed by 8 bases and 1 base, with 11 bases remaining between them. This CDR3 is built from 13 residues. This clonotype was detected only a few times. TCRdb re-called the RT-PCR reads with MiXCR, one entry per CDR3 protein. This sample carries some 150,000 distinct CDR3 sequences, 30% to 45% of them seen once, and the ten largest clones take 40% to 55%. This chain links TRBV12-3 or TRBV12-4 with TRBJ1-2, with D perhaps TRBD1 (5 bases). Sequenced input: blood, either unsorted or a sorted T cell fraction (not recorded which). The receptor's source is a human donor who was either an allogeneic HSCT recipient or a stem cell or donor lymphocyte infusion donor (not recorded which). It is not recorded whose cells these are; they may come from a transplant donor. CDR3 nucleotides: TGTGCCAGCGGACTCGGACATAACTATGGCTACACCTTC. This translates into CASGLGHNYGYTF.